A selection of T cell receptor beta chains follows, all from one sample in a study of T cells in Graves' hyperthyroidism and ophthalmopathy. TCRdb recomputed calls from the multiplex PCR reads with MiXCR, one row per CDR3 protein. The data show around 340,000 distinct CDR3 sequences, 15% to 20% seen once. Specimen: blood. Receptors were obtained from a woman in her forties or fifties with Graves' hyperthyroidism. Each CDR3 is given with its conserved first and last residue. A D gene is named only where the DNA matches it firmly. Clone size, where shown, is once, few, many, or a class for clones that have expanded.

d_call: -; v_call: TRBV7-9; clone_size: many; j_call: TRBJ1-1; cdr3_nt: TGTGCCAGCAGCTTAGGGTACCCGGAAGGGACTGAAGCTTTCTTT; cdr3_aa: CASSLGYPEGTEAFF
d_call: -; v_call: TRBV2; clone_size: many; j_call: TRBJ2-1; cdr3_nt: TGTGCCAGCAGTGAACGGGCAGTGGGAAACAATGAGCAGTTCTTC; cdr3_aa: CASSERAVGNNEQFF
d_call: -; v_call: TRBV11-2; clone_size: few; j_call: TRBJ2-2; cdr3_nt: TGTGCCAGCAGCTTATACATGAGCACCGGGGAGCTGTTTTTT; cdr3_aa: CASSLYMSTGELFF
d_call: TRBD1; v_call: TRBV6-1; clone_size: -; j_call: TRBJ1-5; cdr3_nt: TGTGCCAGCAGACAGGACAGGGATCCTATGCCCAATCAGCCCCAGCATTTT; cdr3_aa: CASRQDRDPMPNQPQHF
d_call: TRBD1; v_call: TRBV5-1; clone_size: many; j_call: TRBJ1-2; cdr3_nt: TGCGCCAGCAGCCCCGGACAGGGACTCTATGGCTACACCTTC; cdr3_aa: CASSPGQGLYGYTF
d_call: -; v_call: TRBV7-2; clone_size: -; j_call: TRBJ2-1; cdr3_nt: TGTGCCAGCAGCTTAGTGATCGTTAGCGTTGTTAACAATGAGCAGTTCTTC; cdr3_aa: CASSLVIVSVVNNEQFF
d_call: TRBD1; v_call: TRBV5-1; clone_size: many; j_call: TRBJ2-1; cdr3_nt: TGCGCCAGCAGCTTGTGGGGCTCATACGGACAGGGATACAGTGAGCAGTTCTTC; cdr3_aa: CASSLWGSYGQGYSEQFF
d_call: -; v_call: TRBV11-2; clone_size: -; j_call: TRBJ1-6; cdr3_nt: TGCGCCAGCAGCCGTCTTGCGGAAGTGAGCTCCTATAATTCACCCCTCCACTTT; cdr3_aa: CASSRLAEVSSYNSPLHF
d_call: -; v_call: TRBV5-1; clone_size: -; j_call: TRBJ1-2; cdr3_nt: TGCGCCAGCAGCTTGATGCTCGGCGATGGCTACACCTTC; cdr3_aa: CASSLMLGDGYTF
d_call: TRBD1; v_call: TRBV28; clone_size: many; j_call: TRBJ2-5; cdr3_nt: TGTGCCAGCAGTTTAGTCGGTTTGTCAGGGGGCGCGGAGACCCAGTACTTC; cdr3_aa: CASSLVGLSGGAETQYF
d_call: -; v_call: TRBV7-9; clone_size: -; j_call: TRBJ1-1; cdr3_nt: TGTGCCAGCAGGACAGTCCAGAACACTGAAGCTTTCTTT; cdr3_aa: CASRTVQNTEAFF
d_call: TRBD1; v_call: TRBV27; clone_size: many; j_call: TRBJ1-3; cdr3_nt: TGTGCCAGCCGTCGAGGCAGGGGGCTAGGAAACACCATATATTTT; cdr3_aa: CASRRGRGLGNTIYF
d_call: -; v_call: TRBV7-9; clone_size: few; j_call: TRBJ1-4; cdr3_nt: TGTGCCAGCAACGCCGGGGGGACCGACTTTGAAAAACTGTTTTTT; cdr3_aa: CASNAGGTDFEKLFF
d_call: -; v_call: TRBV5-1; clone_size: -; j_call: TRBJ1-5; cdr3_nt: TGCGCCAGCAGCTTGGCGGGGGCCCCCAATCAGCCCCAGCATTTT; cdr3_aa: CASSLAGAPNQPQHF
d_call: TRBD1; v_call: TRBV12-3/TRBV12-4; clone_size: few; j_call: TRBJ2-1; cdr3_nt: TGTGCCAGCCTATCGACAGGGGTCAATGAGCAGTTCTTC; cdr3_aa: CASLSTGVNEQFF
d_call: TRBD2; v_call: TRBV12-3/TRBV12-4; clone_size: many; j_call: TRBJ2-3; cdr3_nt: TGTGCCAGCGCCCTAGCTAGCGGGGCTAGCACAGATACGCAGTATTTT; cdr3_aa: CASALASGASTDTQYF
d_call: -; v_call: TRBV12-5; clone_size: -; j_call: TRBJ1-1; cdr3_nt: TGTGCTAGTGGTCCCCCGACAGGACGCATGAACACTGAAGCTTTCTTT; cdr3_aa: CASGPPTGRMNTEAFF
d_call: TRBD2; v_call: TRBV2; clone_size: many; j_call: TRBJ2-2; cdr3_nt: TGTGCCAGCAGAACTGTAGCGGGGCGTGCCGGGGAGCTGTTTTTT; cdr3_aa: CASRTVAGRAGELFF
d_call: TRBD2; v_call: TRBV2; clone_size: many; j_call: TRBJ2-1; cdr3_nt: TGTGCCAGCAAAGCGGGGGGGGGCAATGAGCAGTTCTTC; cdr3_aa: CASKAGGGNEQFF
d_call: TRBD2; v_call: TRBV7-2; clone_size: many; j_call: TRBJ2-1; cdr3_nt: TGTGCCAGCAGCTTAGGTTACAGCGGGATAACTTTTTCAGACAATGAGCAGTTCTTC; cdr3_aa: CASSLGYSGITFSDNEQFF